This entry describes one T cell receptor beta chain. Its cognate antigen is unknown. This sample is drawn from a study of beta chain features in type 1 diabetes. What was sequenced were expressed TCRB transcripts, since all of the isolated RNA had been reverse transcribed. Libraries were prepared by immunoSEQ multiplex PCR; TCRdb keeps only in-frame clonotypes and omits some of them. Among approximately 380,000 clones listed, more than 13% were seen once. Study-level points and caveats: cDNA sequencing could over-represent cells with high TCR expression. The influence of HLA type on TCRB rearrangement stayed undetermined.

CDR3 size: 16 residues. Trimming took 4 bases from V and 10 from J; bases not matched to a gene: 17. Germline values: CDR1 SGHNT, CDR2 YYREEE (reference sequence). The TCR sequence derives from a woman aged 18-35 years in good health. Source material: naive CD4+ T cells from blood. The gene calls are TRBV5-4 and TRBJ2-1, with 7 positions matching TRBD1. The CDR3 here is CASSPREPGQLKEQFF. Here the CDR3 DNA reads TGTGCCAGCAGCCCTCGCGAGCCGGGACAGCTCAAGGAGCAGTTCTTC. Using reference TRBV5-4 and TRBJ2-1 for the parts outside the CDR3, the full variable domain is ETGVTQSPTHLIKTRGQQVTLRCSSQSGHNTVSWYQQALGQGPQFIFQYYREEENGRGNFPPRFSGLQFPNYSSELNVNALELDDSALYLCASSPREPGQLKEQFFGPGTRLTVL.